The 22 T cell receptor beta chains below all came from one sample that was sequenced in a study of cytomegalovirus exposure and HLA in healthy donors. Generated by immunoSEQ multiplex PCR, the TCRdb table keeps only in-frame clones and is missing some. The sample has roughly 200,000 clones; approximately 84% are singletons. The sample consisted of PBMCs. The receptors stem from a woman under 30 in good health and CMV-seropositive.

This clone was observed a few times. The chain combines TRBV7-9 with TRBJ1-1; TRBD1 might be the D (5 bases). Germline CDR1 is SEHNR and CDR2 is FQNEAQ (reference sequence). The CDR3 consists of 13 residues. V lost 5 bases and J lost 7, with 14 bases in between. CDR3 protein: CASSPRGGVEAFF. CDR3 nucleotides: TGTGCCAGCAGCCCGCGGGGCGGGGTTGAAGCTTTCTTT.

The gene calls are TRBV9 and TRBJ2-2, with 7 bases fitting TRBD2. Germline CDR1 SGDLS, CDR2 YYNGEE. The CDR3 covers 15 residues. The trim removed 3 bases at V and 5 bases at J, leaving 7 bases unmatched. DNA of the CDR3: TGTGCCAGCAGCGCCTCCGGGACTACGACCGGGGAGCTGTTTTTT. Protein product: CASSASGTTTGELFF. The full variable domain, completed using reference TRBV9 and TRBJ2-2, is DSGVTQTPKHLITATGQRVTLRCSPRSGDLSVYWYQQSLDQGLQFLIQYYNGEERAKGNILERFSAQQFPDLHSELNLSSLELGDSALYFCASSASGTTTGELFFGEGSRLTVL.

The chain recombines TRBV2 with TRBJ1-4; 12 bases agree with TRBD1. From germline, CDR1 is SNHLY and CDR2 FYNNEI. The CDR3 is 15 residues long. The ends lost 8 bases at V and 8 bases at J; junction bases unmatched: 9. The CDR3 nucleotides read TGTGCCAGCCGGGCCACCGGGACAGGGGGCGAAAAACTGTTTTTT. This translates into CASRATGTGGEKLFF. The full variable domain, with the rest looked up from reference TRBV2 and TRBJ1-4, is EPEVTQTPSHQVTQMGQEVILRCVPISNHLYFYWYRQILGQKVEFLVSFYNNEISEKSEIFDDQFSVERPDGSNFTLKIRSTKLEDSAMYFCASRATGTGGEKLFFGSGTQLSVL.

CDR3 amino acids: CAGSTVNTEAFF. The DNA of the CDR3 is TGTGCCGGTTCGACAGTGAACACTGAAGCTTTCTTT. The chain employs TRBV6-1 and TRBJ1-1; D is perhaps TRBD1 (5 bases). Germline lookup yields CDR1 MNHNS and CDR2 SASEGT. This CDR3 has 12 residues. V lost 11 bases, J lost 0 bases, and 10 bases lay in between.

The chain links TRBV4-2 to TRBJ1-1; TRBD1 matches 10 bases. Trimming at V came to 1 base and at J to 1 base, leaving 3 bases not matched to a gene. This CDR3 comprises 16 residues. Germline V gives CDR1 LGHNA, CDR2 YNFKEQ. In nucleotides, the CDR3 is TGTGCCAGCAGCCAAGTACGGACAGGGGGGAACACTGAAGCTTTCTTT. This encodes CASSQVRTGGNTEAFF.

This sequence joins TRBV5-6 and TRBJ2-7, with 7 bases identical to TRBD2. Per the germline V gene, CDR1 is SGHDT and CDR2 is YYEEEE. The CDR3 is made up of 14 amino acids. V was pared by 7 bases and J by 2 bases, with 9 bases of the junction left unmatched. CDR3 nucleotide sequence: TGTGCCAGCGGAAACGCGGGGGTAGCCTACGAGCAGTACTTC. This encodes CASGNAGVAYEQYF. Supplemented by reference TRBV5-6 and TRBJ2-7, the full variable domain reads DAGVTQSPTHLIKTRGQQVTLRCSPKSGHDTVSWYQQALGQGPQFIFQYYEEEERQRGNFPDRFSGHQFPNYSSELNVNALLLGDSALYLCASGNAGVAYEQYFGPGTRLTVT.

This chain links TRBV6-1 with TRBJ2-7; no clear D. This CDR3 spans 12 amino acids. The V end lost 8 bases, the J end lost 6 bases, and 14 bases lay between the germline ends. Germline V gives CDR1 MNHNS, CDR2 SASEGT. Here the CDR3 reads CASPEALGEQYF. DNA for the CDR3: TGTGCCAGCCCCGAGGCCCTGGGCGAGCAGTACTTC.

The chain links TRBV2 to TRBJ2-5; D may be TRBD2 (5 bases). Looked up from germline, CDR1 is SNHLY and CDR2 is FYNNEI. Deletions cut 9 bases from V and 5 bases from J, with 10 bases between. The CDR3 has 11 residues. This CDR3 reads CASGPGETQYF. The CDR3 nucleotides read TGTGCCAGTGGTCCGGGGGAGACCCAGTACTTC.

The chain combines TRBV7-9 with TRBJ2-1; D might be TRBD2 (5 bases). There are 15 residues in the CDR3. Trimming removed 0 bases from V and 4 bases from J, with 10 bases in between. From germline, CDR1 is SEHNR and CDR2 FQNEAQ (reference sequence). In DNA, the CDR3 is TGTGCCAGCAGCTTAGCTAGCTCGGGGTACAATGAGCAGTTCTTC. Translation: CASSLASSGYNEQFF.

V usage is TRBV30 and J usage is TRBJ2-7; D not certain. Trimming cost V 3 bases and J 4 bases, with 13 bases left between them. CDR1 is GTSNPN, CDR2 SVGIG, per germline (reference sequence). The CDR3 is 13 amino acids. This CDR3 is CAWRPITSYEQYF. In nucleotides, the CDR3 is TGTGCCTGGAGGCCAATTACTTCTTACGAGCAGTACTTC. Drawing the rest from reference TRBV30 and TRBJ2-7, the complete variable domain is SQTIHQWPATLVQPVGSPLSLECTVEGTSNPNLYWYRQAAGRGLQLLFYSVGIGQISSEVPQNLSASRPQDRQFILSSKKLLLSDSGFYLCAWRPITSYEQYFGPGTRLTVT.

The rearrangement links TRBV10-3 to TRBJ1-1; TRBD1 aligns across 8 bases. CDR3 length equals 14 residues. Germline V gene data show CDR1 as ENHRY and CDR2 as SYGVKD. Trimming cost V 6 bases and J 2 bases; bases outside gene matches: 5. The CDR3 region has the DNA TGTGCCATCAGGACGACAGGGGACAACACTGAAGCTTTCTTT. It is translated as CAIRTTGDNTEAFF.

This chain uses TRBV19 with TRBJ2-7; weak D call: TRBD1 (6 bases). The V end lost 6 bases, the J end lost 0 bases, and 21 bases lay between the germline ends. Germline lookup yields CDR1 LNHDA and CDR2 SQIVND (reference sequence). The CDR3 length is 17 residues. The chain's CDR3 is CASRGTRGTRFSYEQYF. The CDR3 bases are TGTGCCAGTAGGGGGACACGTGGGACACGGTTCTCCTACGAGCAGTACTTC.

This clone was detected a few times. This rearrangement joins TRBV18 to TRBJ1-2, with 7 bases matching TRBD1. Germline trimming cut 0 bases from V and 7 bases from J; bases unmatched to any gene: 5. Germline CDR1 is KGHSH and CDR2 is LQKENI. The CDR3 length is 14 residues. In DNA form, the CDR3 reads TGTGCCAGCTCACCACCGGTGACAGGGTTTGGCTACACCTTC. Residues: CASSPPVTGFGYTF.

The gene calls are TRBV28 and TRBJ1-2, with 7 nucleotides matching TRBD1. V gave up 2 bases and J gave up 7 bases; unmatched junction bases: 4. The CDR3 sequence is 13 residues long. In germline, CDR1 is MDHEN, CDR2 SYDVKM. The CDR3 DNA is TGTGCCAGCAGTTTAAACAGGGGTGGTGGCTACACCTTC. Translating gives CASSLNRGGGYTF.

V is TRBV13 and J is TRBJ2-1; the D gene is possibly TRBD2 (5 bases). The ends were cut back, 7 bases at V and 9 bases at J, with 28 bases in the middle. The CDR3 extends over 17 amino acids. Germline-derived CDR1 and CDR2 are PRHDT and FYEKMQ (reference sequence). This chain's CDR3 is CASTRGLPGIPKSEQFF. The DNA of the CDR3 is TGTGCCAGCACCCGAGGCCTGCCCGGGATCCCCAAGAGTGAGCAGTTCTTC.

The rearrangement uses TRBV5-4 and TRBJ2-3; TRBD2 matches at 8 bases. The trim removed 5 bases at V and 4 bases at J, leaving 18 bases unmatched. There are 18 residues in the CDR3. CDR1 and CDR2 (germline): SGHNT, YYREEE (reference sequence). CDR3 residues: CASRASGLLIGVPDTQYF. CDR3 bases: TGTGCCAGCAGGGCTAGCGGGTTATTAATAGGGGTCCCAGATACGCAGTATTTT.

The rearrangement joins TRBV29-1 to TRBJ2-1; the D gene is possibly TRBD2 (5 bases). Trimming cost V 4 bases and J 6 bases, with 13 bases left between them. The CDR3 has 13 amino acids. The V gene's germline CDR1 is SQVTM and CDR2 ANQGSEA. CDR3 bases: TGCAGCGTTGCGAACATGGGGAGCAATGAGCAGTTCTTC. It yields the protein CSVANMGSNEQFF.

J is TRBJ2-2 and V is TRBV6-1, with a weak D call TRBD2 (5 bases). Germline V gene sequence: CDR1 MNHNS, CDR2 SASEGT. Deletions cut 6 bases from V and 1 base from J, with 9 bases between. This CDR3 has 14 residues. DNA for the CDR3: TGTGCCAGCAGCCCGGACTGGAACACCGGGGAGCTGTTTTTT. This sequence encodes CASSPDWNTGELFF.

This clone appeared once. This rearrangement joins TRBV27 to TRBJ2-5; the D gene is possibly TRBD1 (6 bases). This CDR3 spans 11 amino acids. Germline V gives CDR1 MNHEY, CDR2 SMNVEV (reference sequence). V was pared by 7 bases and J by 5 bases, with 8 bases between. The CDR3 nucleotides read TGTGCCAGCAACCAGGGGGAGACCCAGTACTTC. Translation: CASNQGETQYF.

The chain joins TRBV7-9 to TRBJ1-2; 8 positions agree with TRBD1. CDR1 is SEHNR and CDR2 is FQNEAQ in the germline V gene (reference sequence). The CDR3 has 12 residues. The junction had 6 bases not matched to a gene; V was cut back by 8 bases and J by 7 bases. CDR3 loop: CASAAGTGGYTF. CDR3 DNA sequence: TGTGCCAGCGCCGCCGGGACAGGTGGCTACACCTTC.

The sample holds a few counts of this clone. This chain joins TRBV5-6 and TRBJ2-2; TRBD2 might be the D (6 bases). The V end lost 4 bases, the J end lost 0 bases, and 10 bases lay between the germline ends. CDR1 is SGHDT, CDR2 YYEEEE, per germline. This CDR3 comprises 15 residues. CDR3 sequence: CASSGRTSNTGELFF. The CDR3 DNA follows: TGTGCCAGCAGCGGGAGGACGTCGAACACCGGGGAGCTGTTTTTT.

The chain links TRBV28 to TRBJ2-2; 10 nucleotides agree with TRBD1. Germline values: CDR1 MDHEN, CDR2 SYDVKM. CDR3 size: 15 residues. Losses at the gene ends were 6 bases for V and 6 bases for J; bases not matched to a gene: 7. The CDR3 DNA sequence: TGTGCCAGCAGAAGTCCCGGGACAGGGGCCGGGGAGCTGTTTTTT. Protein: CASRSPGTGAGELFF.